The 14 T cell receptor beta chains given below trace back to one sample, sequenced in a study of shared clonotypes between healthy human individuals. Assay: immunoSEQ multiplex PCR; the TCRdb copy retains only in-frame clones and omits some. The data contain a few hundred thousand clones, 97% of them singletons. The sequenced sample was naive CD4+ T cells sorted from blood. Subset denoted: CD45RA+ positively selected. The receptors were sampled from a woman aged 25 to 39 in good health.

This rearrangement joins TRBV29-1 to TRBJ1-2; TRBD1 aligns across 8 bases. The CDR3 runs 14 residues. From germline, CDR1 is SQVTM and CDR2 ANQGSEA. V lost 5 bases to trimming and J lost 7 bases; unmatched junction nucleotides: 12. CDR3 nucleotide sequence: TGCAGCGTTCCGTTGTTTCAGGGGGCATCTGGCTACACCTTC. Amino acids: CSVPLFQGASGYTF.

This clone was found once. The chain recombines TRBV5-1 with TRBJ2-5; D not resolved. The J call is in doubt because the DNA end fits TRBJ2-7 better. The V gene's germline CDR1 is SGHRS and CDR2 YFSETQ. The CDR3 runs to 14 residues. Here the CDR3 DNA reads TGCGCCAGCAGCTTGGAGCCTAGCTCCTACGAGCAGTACTTC. This encodes CASSLEPSSYEQYF.

This clone was observed once. As DNA, the CDR3 is TGTGCCAGCAGCTTAGTTAAGGGGGCTAACAATGAGCAGTTCTTC. This translates into CASSLVKGANNEQFF. The chain uses TRBV7-9 and TRBJ2-1, with 7 nucleotides matching TRBD1. Germline V lookup: CDR1 SEHNR, CDR2 FQNEAQ (reference sequence). After removal of 1 base from V and 5 bases from J, the junction contained 5 bases not matched to a gene. The CDR3 covers 15 residues. Filled out from reference TRBV7-9 and TRBJ2-1, the complete variable domain reads DTGVSQNPRHKITKRGQNVTFRCDPISEHNRLYWYRQTLGQGPEFLTYFQNEAQLEKSRLLSDRFSAERPKGSFSTLEIQRTEQGDSAMYLCASSLVKGANNEQFFGPGTRLTVL.

The rearrangement links TRBV27 to TRBJ1-4; 8 bases align to TRBD1. The CDR3 is 13 amino acids. V lost 5 bases and J lost 8; bases outside the gene matches: 4. Germline V lookup: CDR1 MNHEY, CDR2 SMNVEV (reference sequence). Written as DNA, the CDR3 is TGTGCCAGCAGTAGATGGGACAGGGAAAAACTGTTTTTT. Translation gives CASSRWDREKLFF. The full variable domain, with the rest looked up from reference TRBV27 and TRBJ1-4, is EAQVTQNPRYLITVTGKKLTVTCSQNMNHEYMSWYRQDPGLGLRQIYYSMNVEVTDKGDVPEGYKVSRKEKRNFPLILESPSPNQTSLYFCASSRWDREKLFFGSGTQLSVL.

The rearrangement joins TRBV9 to TRBJ1-2, with D uncertain. The length of the CDR3 is 13 residues. Looked up from germline, CDR1 is SGDLS and CDR2 is YYNGEE. The germline V and J ends were trimmed by 0 bases and 2 bases, with 5 bases remaining between them. The CDR3 DNA reads as TGTGCCAGCAGCGTAGCTGCCAACTATGGCTACACCTTC. This codes for CASSVAANYGYTF.

The rearrangement joins TRBV2 to TRBJ1-5; D remains ambiguous. The CDR3 is made up of 13 amino acids. The V gene's germline CDR1 is SNHLY and CDR2 FYNNEI. Trimming pared 4 bases from V and 2 bases from J, leaving 6 bases between. The CDR3 loop is CASSARGNQPQHF. For the CDR3, the DNA is TGTGCCAGCAGTGCGCGTGGCAATCAGCCCCAGCATTTT. Complete variable domain (other parts from reference TRBV2 and TRBJ1-5): EPEVTQTPSHQVTQMGQEVILRCVPISNHLYFYWYRQILGQKVEFLVSFYNNEISEKSEIFDDQFSVERPDGSNFTLKIRSTKLEDSAMYFCASSARGNQPQHFGDGTRLSIL.

This chain joins TRBV29-1 and TRBJ2-3, with 7 bases that match TRBD2. The J segment lost 4 bases and the V segment lost 2 bases, leaving 6 bases of the junction unmatched. Germline CDR1 reads SQVTM; CDR2 reads ANQGSEA. This CDR3 has 14 amino acids. The CDR3 sequence: CSVEPGGVADTQYF. The CDR3 DNA reads TGCAGCGTTGAACCGGGAGGTGTGGCAGATACGCAGTATTTT.

With regard to this clone: This same CDR3 is encoded by further DNA sequences in the sample. This chain uses TRBV9 with TRBJ1-1; no clear D. Trimming shortened V by 0 bases and J by 5 bases, and 14 bases separated the two germline ends. This CDR3 is built from 15 residues. Germline loops: CDR1 SGDLS, CDR2 YYNGEE. CDR3 DNA sequence: TGTGCCAGCAGCGTAGCTACGGGAGGGAGTACTGAAGCTTTCTTT. Translation: CASSVATGGSTEAFF.

The genes are TRBV5-1 and TRBJ2-3; 8 bases align to TRBD1. V was pared by 4 bases and J by 2 bases, with 12 bases of the junction left unmatched. Germline V lookup: CDR1 SGHRS, CDR2 YFSETQ. The CDR3 is 17 amino acids. In DNA form, the CDR3 reads TGCGCCAGCAGCAACCCAATCGGGACAGGTGACACAGATACGCAGTATTTT. It is translated as CASSNPIGTGDTDTQYF.

Only one count was recorded for this clone. V and J are TRBV6-1 and TRBJ1-2; possibly TRBD1 for D (5 bases). Germline values: CDR1 MNHNS, CDR2 SASEGT. The CDR3 runs to 16 residues. V lost 4 bases and J 4 bases, leaving 19 bases between the germline ends. The CDR3 region has the DNA TGTGCCAGCAGTGGAAACGGGGGTCCTCAGCTCTATGGCTACACCTTC. Amino acids: CASSGNGGPQLYGYTF.

The V and J genes are TRBV28 and TRBJ2-4; 9 bases line up with TRBD2. Germline CDR1 MDHEN, CDR2 SYDVKM. The CDR3 totals 15 residues. Trimming cost V 6 bases and J 2 bases; bases outside gene matches: 5. CDR3 sequence (DNA): TGTGCCAGCAGGACTAGCGGTACTCCCAAAAACATTCAGTACTTC. It translates to CASRTSGTPKNIQYF.

The genes are TRBV28 and TRBJ2-7; no firm D call. From germline, CDR1 is MDHEN and CDR2 SYDVKM. The CDR3 is 13 amino acids. V lost 2 bases to trimming and J lost 2 bases, with 7 bases between them. The CDR3 DNA reads as TGTGCCAGCAGTTTAGCCGCGGCCTACGAGCAGTACTTC. Translated, it gives CASSLAAAYEQYF.

A note on this clone: The same CDR3 can be traced to other DNA sequences in this sample. This chain links TRBV7-9 with TRBJ1-1; 7 positions match TRBD1. The CDR3 sequence is 14 residues long. Germline trimming cut 3 bases from V and 4 bases from J; bases unmatched to any gene: 5. Per the germline V gene, CDR1 is SEHNR and CDR2 is FQNEAQ (reference sequence). CDR3 sequence (DNA): TGTGCCAGCAGCTTGGAGGGGGCAGGCACTGAAGCTTTCTTT. Its translation: CASSLEGAGTEAFF.

V is TRBV10-3 and J is TRBJ2-7, with 8 bases that match TRBD1. CDR1 is ENHRY and CDR2 is SYGVKD in the germline V gene. The V gene end was trimmed by 0 bases and the J gene end by 2 bases; junction bases not matched to a gene: 3. This CDR3 has 15 amino acids. DNA for the CDR3: TGTGCCATCAGTGAGTCAGACAGGGGCCCCTACGAGCAGTACTTC. It yields the protein CAISESDRGPYEQYF.